This T cell receptor (beta chain) stems from a study of brain T cells in children with intractable seizures. Time point meaning: blood from clinic visit 5 months post-surgery; TSC patient then seizure free. The sequenced cases were selected for having the highest brain T cell transcript signatures. At least one anti-epileptic drug was given before surgery. Produced via immunoSEQ multiplex PCR; TCRdb's table is partial and in-frame only. The table shows hundreds of thousands of clones, with 93% occurring only once. Study findings and constraints: Pre- and post-surgery blood differed in depth, so pre-surgery absences may be undersampling. Only CDR3 sequence similarity suggested viral specificity, without known HCMV serostatus.

Comment on this clone: Its antigen is still unknown.

Trimming removed 4 bases at V and 4 bases at J, with 8 bases between. This CDR3 comprises 13 residues. Germline V lookup: CDR1 KGHDR, CDR2 SFDVKD. This clonotype originated in a boy less than two years old with tuberous sclerosis and intractable seizures. The chain carries TRBV24-1 and TRBJ2-3; D is ambiguous. Source: peripheral blood, taken about 5 months after surgery. CDR3 coding DNA: TGTGCCACCAGTGAATCTCTAGCAGATACGCAGTATTTT. Its protein is CATSESLADTQYF.